This T cell receptor beta chain appears in the sequencing data of a study of T cells after yellow fever vaccination. General study points: The secondary response was weaker but peaked faster, day 5 versus 15.

A process of 5'RACE template switching, which added a universal primer site and UMIs, was used to make TCR cDNA. TCRdb passed the 5' RACE reads through MiXCR, listing each CDR3 protein once. This sample yields 200,000 to 300,000 distinct CDR3 sequences, of which approximately 13% are seen a single time; roughly 0.5% belongs to the top ten. Trimming took 6 bases from V and 6 from J, leaving 15 bases between them. There are 14 residues in the CDR3. Points on this clonotype: Its antigen remains unidentified.

This chain connects TRBV12-3 or TRBV12-4 to TRBJ2-1; D may be TRBD1 or TRBD2 (5 bases each). This sequence was found in a man younger than 40 who received the YFV17D yellow fever vaccine. The sequenced sample was CD4+ T cells sorted from PBMCs, obtained 45 days after the yellow fever booster vaccination. The CDR3 is CASSIGTSGNEQFF. The CDR3 nucleotides read TGTGCCAGCAGCATCGGGACCTCAGGCAATGAGCAGTTCTTC.